This TCR beta chain was recorded in a study of T-cell reconstitution after alpha-beta-depleted transplantation in children. Unique molecular identifiers were incorporated into the prepared TCRbeta library. TCRdb re-called the PCR reads through MiXCR, storing one row per CDR3 protein. This sample has 450,000 to 600,000 distinct CDR3 sequences, with around 13% found just once. Trimming stripped 5 bases from V and 2 bases from J, with 10 bases between. Germline V gives CDR1 DFQATT, CDR2 SNEGSKA (reference sequence). The CDR3 contains 13 residues. This clonotype was detected many times. The sequencing here drew on PBMCs, mostly from graft donor cells, taken 360 days after TCRalphabeta/CD19-depleted stem cell transplant. This TCR came from a male patient between 5 and 17 years old who had a stem cell transplant for acute myeloid leukemia, so the T cells may come from the graft donor. This sequence joins TRBV20-1 and TRBJ2-1; possible D gene TRBD2, 6 bases. This chain's CDR3 is CSAAGLAYNEQFF. The CDR3 DNA reads as TGCAGTGCTGCGGGACTGGCCTACAATGAGCAGTTCTTC.